Following are 4 T cell receptor beta chains from one sample sequenced in a study of T cells in lung cancer brain metastases. Profiled with immunoSEQ multiplex PCR; TCRdb holds only in-frame clones, not every one. Among roughly 4,500 clones listed, around nine tenths were seen once. Material: tumor tissue from the primary lung tumor. The receptors derive from a woman between 45 and 60 years old with non-small cell lung cancer.

This chain uses TRBV28 with TRBJ2-7; possibly TRBD2 for D (6 bases). The V end lost 3 bases, the J end lost 4 bases, and 16 bases lay between the germline ends. The germline V gene has CDR1 MDHEN and CDR2 SYDVKM. The CDR3 totals 15 residues. The DNA of the CDR3 is TGTGCCAGCAGTTTGGGTGCCAGGCGGGGATACGAGCAGTACTTC. This sequence encodes CASSLGARRGYEQYF.

The chain uses TRBV28 and TRBJ1-5; tentatively, D is TRBD1 (5 bases). Germline assignment: CDR1 MDHEN and CDR2 SYDVKM. The V gene lost 7 bases and the J gene lost 7 bases, with 20 bases spanning the gap. The CDR3 runs to 15 residues. CDR3: CASIQGLGRGQPQHF. The DNA for the CDR3 is TGTGCCAGCATCCAAGGCCTGGGAAGGGGACAGCCCCAGCATTTT.

This chain joins TRBV27 and TRBJ1-5, with D hard to call. CDR1 and CDR2 (germline): MNHEY, SMNVEV (reference sequence). Trimming stripped 5 bases from V and 1 base from J, with 12 bases between. The CDR3 is made up of 15 amino acids. The CDR3 region is CASSLLWASNQPQHF. The CDR3 coding sequence is TGTGCCAGCAGTCTTTTATGGGCCAGCAATCAGCCCCAGCATTTT.

This clone has a handful of counts. The chain links TRBV9 to TRBJ1-2; D is unresolved. V lost 0 bases and J lost 5, with 8 bases in between. Germline values: CDR1 SGDLS, CDR2 YYNGEE. The CDR3 consists of 13 residues. The CDR3 protein is CASSVDGKYGYTF. DNA of the CDR3: TGTGCCAGCAGCGTAGACGGGAAATATGGCTACACCTTC.